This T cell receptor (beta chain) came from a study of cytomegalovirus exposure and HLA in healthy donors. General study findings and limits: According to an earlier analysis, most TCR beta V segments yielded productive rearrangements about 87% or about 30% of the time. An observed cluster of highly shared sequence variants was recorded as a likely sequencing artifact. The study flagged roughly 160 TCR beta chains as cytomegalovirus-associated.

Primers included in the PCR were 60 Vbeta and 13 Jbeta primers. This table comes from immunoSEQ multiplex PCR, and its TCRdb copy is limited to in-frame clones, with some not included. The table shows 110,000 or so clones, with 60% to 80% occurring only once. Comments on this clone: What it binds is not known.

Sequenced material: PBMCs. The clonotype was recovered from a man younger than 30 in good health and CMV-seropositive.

Written as DNA, the CDR3 is TGTGCCAGCAGCGGACTTTCGGGGGGGCCAAAGAGCACAGATACGCAGTATTTT. Residues: CASSGLSGGPKSTDTQYF. The chain couples TRBV9 to TRBJ2-3; TRBD2 agrees at 8 bases. This CDR3 has 18 amino acids. Trimming removed 3 bases from V and 0 bases from J; junction bases left unmatched: 12. The germline gives CDR1 SGDLS, CDR2 YYNGEE.